The subject of this entry is one T cell receptor beta chain. Its antigen remains unidentified. It has no much larger one-base neighbor in the sample; base qualities were not kept. TCRbeta CDR3 regions were amplified from genomic DNA by means of the immunoSEQ Assay, a bias-controlled multiplex PCR. As for the original processing: Nucleated cell counts per sample were estimated from amplification of reference gene primers within the assay. Sequence reads were collapsed and filtered to measure the absolute abundance of every unique TCRbeta CDR3 rearrangement. For each sample, productive Simpson clonality was calculated as the square root of Simpson's diversity index over productive rearrangements. In its TCRdb copy, this immuneACCESS table keeps in-frame sequences only and misses some clones. Where compared with another copy, unresolved V genes explain less than half of these, and the others have no known cause. The V and J calls and the clone size are those of that table, but D and trimming were determined from the DNA. Present in this sample are 200,000 to 250,000 clones, approximately 91% of which were seen just once. 4% to 5.5% of the sample is held by the ten biggest clonotypes.

Whole blood was collected in K2EDTA tubes by collaborating institutions according to the institutions' own protocols. For TCRbeta analysis, collaborator samples were shipped as frozen whole blood, as isolated PBMCs, or as DNA extracted from either sample type. Trimming costs V 4 bases and J 4 bases, and their ends lie 20 bases apart. Sequences SGDLS (CDR1) and YYNGEE (CDR2) are obtained from the germline V gene. The CDR3 spans 16 residues, from the cysteine through the phenylalanine. Just the 48-base CDR3 DNA is kept, in frame starting at base 1. This record comes from a study of blood T cell repertoires in COVID-19 (dated by TCRdb to the early 2020s). With regard to the full study: Collaborator samples came from the United States, Italy and Spain and covered acute and convalescent phases of COVID-19. The material from the prospective study consisted of cDNA or gDNA derived from T cells, B-cell-depleted T cells, or PBMCs. The dataset comprised deeply sampled blood TCRbeta repertoires from subjects exposed to, actively infected with, or recovered from COVID-19. The repertoires were released in a freely available public database meant as a resource for research on the immune response to SARS-CoV-2. The samples were drawn from the first 160 participants of the ongoing ImmuneRACE study and from 1,254 subjects provided by 6 global collaborators. The sample metadata nearly always contained a de-identified subject ID, COVID-19 status, age in years and sex. Where HLA class I and class II types were available, the types were taken from metadata supplied by the sample provider, not from assay-based typing.

Paper-wide results and their limitations: How much clinical and demographic metadata was included differed by source and by participant, and the metadata was provided uncurated.

This sequence uses TRBV9 and TRBJ1-2, and perhaps TRBD1 as D gene, on 5 matching bases. Source material: peripheral blood. This TCR was recovered from a woman in her thirties or forties with acute or convalescent COVID-19. In nucleotides, the sequence is TGTGCCAGCAGCATCGAAGAGGTACCCCAGGGCTATGGCTACACCTTC. It translates to CASSIEEVPQGYGYTF.